This entry concerns a single TCR beta chain. This specimen comes from a study of T cell changes during pregnancy in multiple sclerosis. V was clipped by 4 bases and J by 3 bases; unmatched bases: 8. Germline V gives CDR1 MGHDK, CDR2 SYGVNS. The CDR3 length is 15 residues. The table came from immunoSEQ multiplex PCR; TCRdb's copy has only in-frame clones and leaves some out. The table lists 60,000 to 80,000 clones, 75% to 90% of them singletons. The specimen was peripheral blood, collected before pregnancy. This chain joins TRBV25-1 and TRBJ2-7; 8 nucleotides agree with TRBD1. The source of this sequence is a female donor with multiple sclerosis, enrolled in a pregnancy study. The CDR3 DNA is TGTGCCAGCAGTGTGTCGGGGACAGGCGACTACGAGCAGTACTTC. It yields the protein CASSVSGTGDYEQYF.